A single sample gave rise to the 5 T cell receptor beta chains below, sequenced in a study of spatial heterogeneity in lung cancer. TCRdb processed the 5' RACE reads anew with MiXCR; each CDR3 protein has one entry. The table records 49,000 or so distinct CDR3 sequences, 12% of them present only once. Indicated time point: blood at routine non-recurrence follow-up after resection. Sequenced material: PBMCs, taken at follow-up. The receptors were gathered from a male donor with early-stage non-small cell lung cancer.

This clonotype came up many times. The chain links TRBV6-2 or TRBV6-3 to TRBJ1-6; tentative D call: TRBD1 (6 bases). The germline gives CDR1 MNHEY, CDR2 SVGEGT. CDR3 length: 16 amino acids. The V and J ends lost 4 bases and 10 bases respectively, with 20 bases between them. The CDR3 sequence is CASSSSPGARSSPLHF. The CDR3 DNA follows: TGTGCCAGCAGTTCCTCTCCGGGGGCGCGGAGCTCACCCCTCCACTTT.

This clonotype showed up many times. V gene TRBV7-9 combines with J gene TRBJ1-1; the D gene is possibly TRBD1 (5 bases). With 5 bases removed from V and 5 bases from J, the gap between germline ends came to 18 bases. The CDR3 length is 15 residues. The germline CDR1 and CDR2 sequences are SEHNR and FQNEAQ (reference sequence). The CDR3 DNA is TGTGCCAGCAGCCAAAATGGGGGAAGTCGGACTGAAGCTTTCTTT. Its translation is CASSQNGGSRTEAFF.

V gene TRBV21-1 combines with J gene TRBJ1-1; the table's D call TRBD1 went unverified against the DNA. TRBV21-1 is a documented pseudogene. This CDR3 is built from 13 residues. Here the CDR3 DNA reads TGTGCCAGCAGCATCCGAGGAACAGAGGGAGCTTTCTTT. Translating gives CASSIRGTEGAFF.

This clonotype has ten or more counts. The genes are TRBV20-1 and TRBJ2-7, with 7 bases fitting TRBD1. This CDR3 region has 12 residues. Per the germline V gene, CDR1 is DFQATT and CDR2 is SNEGSKA (reference sequence). V lost 3 bases, J lost 2 bases, and 1 base stayed unmatched. The CDR3 loop reads CSASTGAYEQYF. The CDR3 DNA reads TGCAGTGCTAGCACAGGGGCCTACGAGCAGTACTTC.

The V call is TRBV7-6, the J call TRBJ1-2, with 8 bases fitting TRBD1. Germline V gene sequence: CDR1 SGHVS, CDR2 FNYEAQ. The CDR3 runs to 14 residues. V gave up 5 bases and J gave up 3 bases; unmatched junction bases: 5. Written as DNA, the CDR3 is TGTGCCAGCAGCCCTAAGACAGGGGACTATGGCTACACCTTC. Translation gives CASSPKTGDYGYTF.